These 8 T cell receptor beta chains share one sample of origin, sequenced in a study of blood T cell repertoires in COVID-19 (TCRdb year 2020). Receptor amplification or capture employed the immunoSEQ multiplex PCR assay. TCRdb holds this immuneACCESS table with in-frame rearrangements only. Some clones are missing; in checked studies, unresolved V genes explain under half, and the rest has no known cause. The sample table holds around 470,000 clones, of which about 90% were seen once. Clones ranked in the top ten supply 0.6% of the sample. The sequenced material came from PBMCs or T cells enriched from blood (not recorded which). These TCRs come from a man aged 18 to 30 who had recovered from COVID-19.

The chain combines TRBV7-9 with TRBJ1-5; TRBD1 agrees at 10 bases. Germline CDR1 is SEHNR and CDR2 is FQNEAQ (reference sequence). J lost 3 bases, V lost 4 bases, and 3 bases had no gene match. The CDR3 contains 15 residues. The chain's CDR3 is CASSSGQGLNQPQHF. DNA for the CDR3: TGTGCCAGCAGCTCGGGACAGGGGCTCAATCAGCCCCAGCATTTT.

The rearrangement links TRBV9 to TRBJ1-3; maybe TRBD1 (6 bases). The CDR3 runs 17 residues. Per germline, CDR1 SGDLS and CDR2 YYNGEE. Trimming stripped 0 bases from V and 1 base from J, with 14 bases between. CDR3 protein: CASSVGGPPFSGNTIYF. CDR3 bases: TGTGCCAGCAGCGTAGGGGGGCCGCCGTTTTCTGGAAACACCATATATTTT. Combining the CDR3 with reference TRBV9 and TRBJ1-3 gives the whole variable domain DSGVTQTPKHLITATGQRVTLRCSPRSGDLSVYWYQQSLDQGLQFLIQYYNGEERAKGNILERFSAQQFPDLHSELNLSSLELGDSALYFCASSVGGPPFSGNTIYFGEGSWLTVV.

The chain links TRBV2 to TRBJ1-4; D possibly corresponds to TRBD1 (5 bases). The CDR3 consists of 14 residues. Germline values: CDR1 SNHLY, CDR2 FYNNEI. Trimming took off 7 bases at V and 3 bases at J, with 12 bases between the two ends. Here the CDR3 DNA reads TGTGCCAGCATGGGGGGGATAGCTAATGAAAAACTGTTTTTT. Translated, it gives CASMGGIANEKLFF.

The CDR3 loop is CASSHGTGYGYTF. The CDR3 nucleotides read TGTGCCAGCAGCCACGGGACAGGGTATGGCTACACCTTC. V usage is TRBV3-1 (or the pseudogene TRBV3-2) and J usage is TRBJ1-2; 9 bases align to TRBD1. The CDR3 spans 13 residues. With 3 bases clipped from V and 5 bases from J, the junction kept 1 base outside the gene matches. Per the germline V gene, CDR1 is LGHDT and CDR2 is YNNKEL (reference sequence).

DNA of the CDR3: TGTGCCAGTACCCCTGGCAGGGCGAACTATGGCTACACCTTC. Its translation: CASTPGRANYGYTF. The rearrangement uses TRBV19 and TRBJ1-2; tentatively, D is TRBD1 (5 bases). Germline V gene sequence: CDR1 LNHDA, CDR2 SQIVND (reference sequence). The CDR3 extends over 14 amino acids. V was pared by 7 bases and J by 2 bases, with 14 bases between.

V gene TRBV3-1 (or the pseudogene TRBV3-2) combines with J gene TRBJ2-3; tentative D call: TRBD2 (6 bases). The CDR3 consists of 12 residues. Germline-derived CDR1 and CDR2 are LGHDT and YNNKEL (reference sequence). V was cut by 2 bases and J by 6 bases, with 6 bases left in between. The CDR3 region has the DNA TGTGCCAGCAGCCAACTAGCGGATACGCAGTATTTT. This translates into CASSQLADTQYF.

CDR3 nucleotide sequence: TGTGCCAGCAGCTTGAGGCAGGGGGGAGGCTATGGCTACACCTTC. Its protein product is CASSLRQGGGYGYTF. The chain employs TRBV5-6 and TRBJ1-2, with 7 bases that match TRBD1. J gave up 4 bases and V 1 base, and 7 bases lay outside the gene matches. The CDR3 has 15 amino acids. CDR1 is SGHDT, CDR2 YYEEEE, per germline.

The gene calls are TRBV11-2 and TRBJ2-7, with 8 nucleotides matching TRBD2. The CDR3 is 15 amino acids. Germline CDR1 and CDR2: SGHAT and FQNNGV. V was pared by 5 bases and J by 6 bases, with 12 bases of the junction left unmatched. CDR3 coding DNA: TGTGCCAGCAGCCCCCCCGGCGGGAGGTTTGGCGAGCAGTACTTC. As protein: CASSPPGGRFGEQYF.